These 20 T cell receptor beta chains share one sample of origin, sequenced in a study of monozygotic twins with inflammatory bowel disease. TCRdb re-analyzed the 5' RACE reads; it lists each CDR3 protein once, without DNA. This listing includes 150,000 to 200,000 distinct CDR3 sequences. The sample consisted of blood. Receptors were obtained from a human donor with ulcerative colitis or Crohn's disease, or a healthy co-twin of an affected twin (not recorded which).

The rearrangement uses TRBV4-3 and TRBJ2-7. CDR1 and CDR2 from the germline V gene are LGHNA and YSLEER. CDR3 length equals 14 residues. CDR3 loop: CASSQDRAQYEQYF.

This sequence joins TRBV7-2 and TRBJ2-5; absent DNA, TCRdb's TRBD2 call cannot be checked. The CDR3 covers 14 residues. Germline CDR1 and CDR2: SGHTA and FQGNSA. The CDR3 region is CASRGAGGPETQYF. Together with reference TRBV7-2 and TRBJ2-5, the CDR3 gives the full variable domain: GAGVSQSPSNKVTEKGKDVELRCDPISGHTALYWYRQSLGQGLEFLIYFQGNSAPDKSGLPSDRFSAERTGGSVSTLTIQRTQQEDSAVYLCASRGAGGPETQYFGPGTRLLVL.

The chain is built from TRBV6-5 and TRBJ2-5; the D gene TCRdb calls, TRBD2, cannot be checked with no DNA. The CDR3 runs 17 residues. The germline CDR1 and CDR2 sequences are MNHEY and SVGAGI. CDR3 region: CASSYLLAGGRGETQYF.

The chain has TRBV5-1 and TRBJ2-3; TCRdb's D gene call, TRBD2, goes unchecked for lack of DNA. Germline V gene sequence: CDR1 SGHRS, CDR2 YFSETQ. This CDR3 has 16 amino acids. The CDR3 here is CASSGGLAGDTDTQYF.

The chain recombines TRBV5-1 with TRBJ2-7. Germline-derived CDR1 and CDR2 are SGHRS and YFSETQ. The CDR3 totals 14 residues. Here the CDR3 reads CASSLEQGPYEQYF. The full variable domain, its missing parts supplied by reference TRBV5-1 and TRBJ2-7, is KAGVTQTPRYLIKTRGQQVTLSCSPISGHRSVSWYQQTPGQGLQFLFEYFSETQRNKGNFPGRFSGRQFSNSRSEMNVSTLELGDSALYLCASSLEQGPYEQYFGPGTRLTVT.

The rearrangement joins TRBV5-1 to TRBJ2-2; the D call of TRBD1 rests on TCRdb alone, since no DNA is present to check it. CDR1 is SGHRS, CDR2 YFSETQ, per germline. The CDR3 has 15 residues. CDR3 loop: CASGLAPRGTGELFF. The full variable domain, in which reference TRBV5-1 and TRBJ2-2 provide the parts outside the CDR3, is KAGVTQTPRYLIKTRGQQVTLSCSPISGHRSVSWYQQTPGQGLQFLFEYFSETQRNKGNFPGRFSGRQFSNSRSEMNVSTLELGDSALYLCASGLAPRGTGELFFGEGSRLTVL.

This sequence joins TRBV7-9 and TRBJ1-4. This CDR3 has 11 amino acids. CDR1 and CDR2 (germline): SEHNR, FQNEAQ (reference sequence). CDR3 residues: CASSSVEKLFF. The full variable domain, completed using reference TRBV7-9 and TRBJ1-4, is DTGVSQNPRHKITKRGQNVTFRCDPISEHNRLYWYRQTLGQGPEFLTYFQNEAQLEKSRLLSDRFSAERPKGSFSTLEIQRTEQGDSAMYLCASSSVEKLFFGSGTQLSVL.

The chain carries TRBV6-5 and TRBJ2-5. This CDR3 is 15 amino acids long. Germline V gene data show CDR1 as MNHEY and CDR2 as SVGAGI. CDR3 in amino acids: CASSYSGVAQETQYF.

The V and J genes are TRBV28 and TRBJ2-3; there is no DNA to check the TCRdb D call of TRBD1. This CDR3 contains 16 residues. Germline V gene data show CDR1 as MDHEN and CDR2 as SYDVKM. The CDR3 protein is CASSLLGVSGTDTQYF.

This chain connects TRBV6-4 to TRBJ2-3. Looked up from germline, CDR1 is MRHNA and CDR2 is SNTAGT. This CDR3 comprises 13 residues. CDR3 protein: CASSPSQQDTQYF.

The chain recombines TRBV5-1 with TRBJ1-2; TCRdb picks TRBD1, but there is no DNA to check that call. The V gene's germline CDR1 is SGHRS and CDR2 YFSETQ. The CDR3 is 15 amino acids. The CDR3 loop reads CASSWGQGANYGYTF.

This sequence joins TRBV7-2 and TRBJ2-5. Germline CDR1 SGHTA, CDR2 FQGNSA. The CDR3 has 14 residues. CDR3 loop: CASSLGYGVETQYF.

This chain connects TRBV20-1 to TRBJ1-6. From germline, CDR1 is DFQATT and CDR2 SNEGSKA (reference sequence). There are 11 residues in the CDR3. This CDR3 reads CSAPADSPLHF.

This chain joins TRBV29-1 and TRBJ2-3. This CDR3 has 11 residues. From germline, CDR1 is SQVTM and CDR2 ANQGSEA. The CDR3 spells CSVLTVNTQYF.

V gene TRBV11-2 combines with J gene TRBJ2-7. Per germline, CDR1 SGHAT and CDR2 FQNNGV. CDR3 length equals 15 residues. CDR3 sequence reads: CASSLNRFPSYEQYF.

The chain recombines TRBV6-5 with TRBJ1-1. The CDR3 spans 11 residues. Germline CDR1 reads MNHEY; CDR2 reads SVGAGI. This chain's CDR3 is CASRFHTEAFF.

The chain employs TRBV7-9 and TRBJ2-1. The CDR3 is 14 amino acids. CDR1 and CDR2 (germline): SEHNR, FQNEAQ (reference sequence). The CDR3: CASSLVLEENEQFF. Variable domain in full (rest from reference TRBV7-9 and TRBJ2-1): DTGVSQNPRHKITKRGQNVTFRCDPISEHNRLYWYRQTLGQGPEFLTYFQNEAQLEKSRLLSDRFSAERPKGSFSTLEIQRTEQGDSAMYLCASSLVLEENEQFFGPGTRLTVL.

The gene calls are TRBV6-5 and TRBJ1-2; TCRdb reports TRBD1, a call that lacks DNA to check it against. Germline V gives CDR1 MNHEY, CDR2 SVGAGI. CDR3 length: 13 amino acids. The CDR3 protein is CASSSGKYYGYTF.

V is TRBV29-1 and J is TRBJ2-6; TCRdb reports TRBD2, a call that lacks DNA to check it against. The germline gives CDR1 SQVTM, CDR2 ANQGSEA. The CDR3 has 17 residues. CDR3 sequence: CSVRSRDFSSGANVLTF.

The genes are TRBV20-1 and TRBJ2-1; TCRdb designates TRBD1, a call that cannot be tested without DNA. Germline V lookup: CDR1 DFQATT, CDR2 SNEGSKA (reference sequence). The CDR3 is made up of 12 amino acids. CDR3 amino acids: CSAPPPGRWEFF.